Sequencing of this T cell receptor (beta chain) was carried out in a study of Graves' ophthalmopathy and Graves' hyperthyroidism. This clonotype was counted at least ten times. The authors amplified TCR beta CDR3 regions, and they did so from RNA transcripts for repertoire sequencing. A first-round RT-PCR used HTBI primers, followed by a second-round multiplex PCR. TCRdb analysed the multiplex PCR reads with MiXCR anew, one entry per CDR3 protein. The sample yields about 640,000 distinct CDR3 sequences, over 40% seen once. The sample was peripheral blood. This receptor was taken from an adult man with Graves' ophthalmopathy.

This CDR3 reads CSVGQKLLNTEAFF. The CDR3 coding sequence is TGCAGCGTTGGGCAGAAACTATTAAACACTGAAGCTTTCTTT. V is TRBV29-1 and J is TRBJ1-1; D is unresolved. The CDR3 spans 14 residues. CDR1 is SQVTM, CDR2 ANQGSEA, per germline. Trimming cost V 4 bases and J 2 bases, with 14 bases left between them.